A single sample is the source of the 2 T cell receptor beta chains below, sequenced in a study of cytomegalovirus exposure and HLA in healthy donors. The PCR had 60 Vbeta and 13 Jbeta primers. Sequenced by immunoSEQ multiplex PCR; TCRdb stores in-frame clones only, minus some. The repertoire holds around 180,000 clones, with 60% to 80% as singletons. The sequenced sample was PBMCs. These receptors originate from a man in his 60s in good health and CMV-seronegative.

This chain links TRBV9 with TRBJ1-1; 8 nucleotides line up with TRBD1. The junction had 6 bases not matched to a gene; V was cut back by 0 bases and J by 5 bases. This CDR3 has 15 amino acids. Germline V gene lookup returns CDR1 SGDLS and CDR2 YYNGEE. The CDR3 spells CASSVGGTGLTEAFF. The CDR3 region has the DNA TGTGCCAGCAGCGTAGGGGGGACAGGATTGACTGAAGCTTTCTTT.

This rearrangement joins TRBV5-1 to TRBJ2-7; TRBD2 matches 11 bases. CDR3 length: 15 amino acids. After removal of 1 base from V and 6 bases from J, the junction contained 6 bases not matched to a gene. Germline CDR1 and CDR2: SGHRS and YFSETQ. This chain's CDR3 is CASSLLGLADFEQYF. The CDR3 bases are TGCGCCAGCAGCTTGCTGGGACTAGCGGACTTCGAGCAGTACTTC.